These 9 T cell receptor beta chains were all obtained from the same sample, sequenced in a study of blood T cell repertoires in COVID-19. Profiled with immunoSEQ multiplex PCR; TCRdb holds only in-frame clones, not every one. The sample comprises 300,000 or so clones, 86% of which are singletons, and roughly a tenth rests with the top ten. Sequencing input: PBMCs or T cells enriched from blood (not recorded which). The receptors come from a woman under 30 who had recovered from COVID-19.

This clone has a handful of counts. This chain's CDR3 is CASSSGTNTGELFF. CDR3 coding DNA: TGTGCCAGCAGTTCCGGGACTAACACCGGGGAGCTGTTTTTT. The rearrangement joins TRBV2 to TRBJ2-2, with D perhaps TRBD2 (6 bases). Trimming removed 5 bases from V and 2 bases from J, with 9 bases in between. The CDR3 has 14 amino acids. Germline V lookup: CDR1 SNHLY, CDR2 FYNNEI.

V usage is TRBV15 and J usage is TRBJ2-2; 9 bases align to TRBD1. The CDR3 totals 13 residues. V lost 6 bases, J lost 6 bases, and 2 bases stayed unmatched. Germline V lookup: CDR1 LNHNV, CDR2 YYDKDF (reference sequence). The CDR3 nucleotides read TGTGCCACCAGTAGACAGGGGGCCGGGGAGCTGTTTTTT. This codes for CATSRQGAGELFF.

This chain uses TRBV5-1 with TRBJ1-1, with TRBD1 matching 7 bases. V shed 2 bases, J shed 11 bases, and the junction held 12 bases outside the gene matches. This CDR3 contains 14 residues. CDR1 is SGHRS, CDR2 YFSETQ, per germline. In DNA form, the CDR3 reads TGCGCCAGCAGCTTTGAGGGGGCCTCGGGCAGGGCTTTCTTT. It is translated as CASSFEGASGRAFF.

V gene TRBV7-2 combines with J gene TRBJ1-2; possible D gene TRBD1, 5 bases. Between the trimmed V and J ends, which lost 1 base and 6 bases, there was a span of 12 bases. Germline V gene data show CDR1 as SGHTA and CDR2 as FQGNSA. The CDR3 covers 14 residues. The CDR3, as DNA: TGTGCCAGCAGCTTAGAGCAGGGCCCCCATGGCTACACCTTC. The encoded protein is CASSLEQGPHGYTF.

Details on this clone: The sample carries other DNA sequences with the same CDR3. The chain couples TRBV5-1 to TRBJ2-1, with D possibly being TRBD2 (6 bases). Trimming removed 0 bases at V and 1 base at J, with 8 bases between. CDR1 is SGHRS, CDR2 YFSETQ, per germline. The CDR3 runs to 15 residues. CDR3 loop: CASSLEAGSYNEQFF. CDR3 coding DNA: TGCGCCAGCAGCTTGGAAGCGGGTTCCTACAATGAGCAGTTCTTC. Looking up the rest from reference TRBV5-1 and TRBJ2-1 gives the full variable domain: KAGVTQTPRYLIKTRGQQVTLSCSPISGHRSVSWYQQTPGQGLQFLFEYFSETQRNKGNFPGRFSGRQFSNSRSEMNVSTLELGDSALYLCASSLEAGSYNEQFFGPGTRLTVL.

This rearrangement joins TRBV18 to TRBJ1-1, with 9 positions matching TRBD1. V lost 3 bases to trimming and J lost 6 bases; unmatched junction nucleotides: 11. The CDR3 is 16 residues long. Looked up from germline, CDR1 is KGHSH and CDR2 is LQKENI. CDR3 amino acids: CASSPAGQGSGAEAFF. CDR3 in DNA: TGTGCCAGCTCACCGGCGGGACAGGGCAGTGGAGCTGAAGCTTTCTTT.

CDR3 DNA: TGTGCCAGTAGTATAGGAGGCAGGGTAGGAGATACGCAGTATTTT. Translating it yields CASSIGGRVGDTQYF. The genes are TRBV19 and TRBJ2-3; tentatively, D is TRBD1 (5 bases). V lost 1 base, J lost 5 bases, and 13 bases lay in between. Germline CDR1 LNHDA, CDR2 SQIVND (reference sequence). This CDR3 spans 15 amino acids.

The chain joins TRBV7-9 to TRBJ2-1; no firm D call. The ends were cut back, 3 bases at V and 5 bases at J, with 11 bases in the middle. Germline CDR1 reads SEHNR; CDR2 reads FQNEAQ (reference sequence). The CDR3 runs to 14 residues. The CDR3 bases are TGTGCCAGCAGCTTCGGTGAGGTGAACAATGAGCAGTTCTTC. Protein: CASSFGEVNNEQFF.

A single count supports this clone. The rearrangement uses TRBV10-2 and TRBJ2-7; D is perhaps TRBD2 (5 bases). Germline CDR1 reads WSHSY; CDR2 reads SAAADI. The CDR3 spans 18 residues. V was trimmed by 7 bases and J by 2 bases, leaving 27 bases between them. The CDR3 here is CASTPAWEMEKWTYEQYF. The CDR3 DNA follows: TGCGCCAGCACTCCTGCCTGGGAGATGGAGAAGTGGACCTACGAGCAGTACTTC.